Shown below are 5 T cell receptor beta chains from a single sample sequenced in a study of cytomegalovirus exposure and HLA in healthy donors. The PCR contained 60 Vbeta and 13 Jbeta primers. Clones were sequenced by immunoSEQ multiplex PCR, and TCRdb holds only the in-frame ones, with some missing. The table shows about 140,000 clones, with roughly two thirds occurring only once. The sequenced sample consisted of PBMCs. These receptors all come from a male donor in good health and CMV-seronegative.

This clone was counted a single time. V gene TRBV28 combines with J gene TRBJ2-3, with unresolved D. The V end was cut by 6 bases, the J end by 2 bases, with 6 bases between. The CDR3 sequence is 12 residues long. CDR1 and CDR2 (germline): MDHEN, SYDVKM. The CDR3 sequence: CASSSVTDTQYF. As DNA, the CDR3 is TGTGCCAGCAGCTCCGTCACAGATACGCAGTATTTT.

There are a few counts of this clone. The CDR3, as DNA: TGTGCCAGCAGGGACGGGACAGTGGGACCAGAGACCCAGTACTTC. This gives the protein CASRDGTVGPETQYF. V is TRBV21-1 and J is TRBJ2-5; the table names TRBD1, a call not compared with the DNA. TRBV21-1 is a documented pseudogene. The CDR3 contains 15 residues.

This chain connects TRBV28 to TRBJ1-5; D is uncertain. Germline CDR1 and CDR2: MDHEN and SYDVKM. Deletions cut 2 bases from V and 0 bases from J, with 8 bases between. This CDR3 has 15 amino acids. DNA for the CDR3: TGTGCCAGCAGTTTAAGGAGGGATAGCAATCAGCCCCAGCATTTT. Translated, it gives CASSLRRDSNQPQHF.

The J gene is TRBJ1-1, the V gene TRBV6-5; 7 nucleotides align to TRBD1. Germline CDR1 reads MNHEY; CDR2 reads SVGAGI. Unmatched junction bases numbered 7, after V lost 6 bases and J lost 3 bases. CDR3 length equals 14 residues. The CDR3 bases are TGTGCCAGCAGCCGACAGGGAAGGGACACTGAAGCTTTCTTT. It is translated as CASSRQGRDTEAFF.

As DNA, the CDR3 is TGTGCCAGCAGTAGGGGGGGGGACAATGAGCAGTTCTTC. Its protein product is CASSRGGDNEQFF. The chain employs TRBV2 and TRBJ2-1; tentatively, D is TRBD2 (7 bases). V dropped 5 bases and J dropped 5 bases, with 10 bases sitting between them. This CDR3 contains 13 residues. Germline V lookup: CDR1 SNHLY, CDR2 FYNNEI.